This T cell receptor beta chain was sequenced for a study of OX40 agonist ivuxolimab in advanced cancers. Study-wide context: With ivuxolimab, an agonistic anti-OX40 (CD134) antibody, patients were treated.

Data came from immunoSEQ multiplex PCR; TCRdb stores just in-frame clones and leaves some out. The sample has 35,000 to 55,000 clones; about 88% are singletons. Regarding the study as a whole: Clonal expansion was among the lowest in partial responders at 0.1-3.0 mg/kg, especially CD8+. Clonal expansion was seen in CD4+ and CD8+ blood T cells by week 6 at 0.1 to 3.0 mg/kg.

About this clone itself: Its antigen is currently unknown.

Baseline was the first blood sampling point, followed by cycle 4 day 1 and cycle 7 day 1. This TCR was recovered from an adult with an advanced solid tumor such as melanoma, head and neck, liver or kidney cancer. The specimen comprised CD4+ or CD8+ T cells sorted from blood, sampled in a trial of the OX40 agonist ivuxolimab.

This chain's CDR3 is CASSTLAGGSYEQYF. CDR3 DNA: TGTGCCAGCAGCACGCTAGCGGGAGGCTCCTACGAGCAGTACTTC. This chain connects TRBV6-5 to TRBJ2-7; TRBD2 matches at 11 bases. The CDR3 runs 15 residues. Germline values: CDR1 MNHEY, CDR2 SVGAGI. Germline trimming cut 6 bases from V and 0 bases from J; bases unmatched to any gene: 4.